One and the same sample provided the 30 T cell receptor beta chains below, sequenced in a study of shared clonotypes between healthy human individuals. Libraries were prepared by immunoSEQ multiplex PCR; TCRdb keeps only in-frame clonotypes and omits some of them. The table includes about 2 million clones, about 95% detected once. Only CD45RO-negative cells positively selected for CCR7 counted as naive CD8 cells, so terminally differentiated effector memory CD45RA+ cells were excluded. The sequenced sample consisted of naive CD8+ T cells sorted from blood. Receptors were obtained from a man aged 18 to 30 in good health.

This clone was recorded once. DNA for the CDR3: TGTGCCAGCAGTTGGATGCAAGAGACCCAGTACTTC. It encodes CASSWMQETQYF. J is TRBJ2-5 and V is TRBV2, with D unclear. The CDR3 is 12 amino acids. Trimming left V 5 bases short and J 2 bases short, with 6 bases between. Germline assignment: CDR1 SNHLY and CDR2 FYNNEI.

The V gene is TRBV7-9, the J gene TRBJ2-4, with D possibly matching TRBD2 (5 bases). Germline V gene data show CDR1 as SEHNR and CDR2 as FQNEAQ (reference sequence). CDR3 length: 15 amino acids. V lost 1 base, J lost 3 bases, and 10 bases lay in between. DNA for the CDR3: TGTGCCAGCAGCTTAGGGGGAGAAGGCAAAAACATTCAGTACTTC. Protein sequence: CASSLGGEGKNIQYF.

The sample holds one count of this clone. V is TRBV11-3 and J is TRBJ2-2, with D unresolved. Germline assignment: CDR1 SGHNT and CDR2 YENEEA. This CDR3 spans 16 amino acids. The V gene lost 2 bases and the J gene lost 1 base, with 11 bases spanning the gap. CDR3: CASSLRGALNTGELFF. The CDR3 bases are TGTGCCAGCAGCTTACGCGGCGCCCTGAACACCGGGGAGCTGTTTTTT.

The chain joins TRBV5-1 to TRBJ2-7; D is perhaps TRBD1 (5 bases). Germline CDR1 is SGHRS and CDR2 is YFSETQ. The CDR3 is made up of 15 amino acids. With 1 base removed from V and 3 bases from J, the gap between germline ends came to 14 bases. CDR3 DNA: TGCGCCAGCAGCTTGTTTGGCAGGGAAATCTACGAGCAGTACTTC. This encodes CASSLFGREIYEQYF.

The chain employs TRBV30 and TRBJ2-5; D unclear. The CDR3 consists of 13 residues. The germline CDR1 and CDR2 sequences are GTSNPN and SVGIG (reference sequence). The V end lost 0 bases, the J end lost 5 bases, and 10 bases lay between the germline ends. The DNA for the CDR3 is TGTGCCTGGAGTGTACTTGAATCTGAGACCCAGTACTTC. Its protein product is CAWSVLESETQYF.

The CDR3 is CASSQDSVGQSSYEQYF. In DNA, the CDR3 is TGCGCCAGCAGCCAAGATAGCGTAGGACAGAGCTCCTACGAGCAGTACTTC. This rearrangement joins TRBV4-1 to TRBJ2-7; tentative D call: TRBD1 (6 bases). Trimming stripped 0 bases from V and 0 bases from J, with 15 bases between. From germline, CDR1 is MGHRA and CDR2 YSYEKL. The CDR3 has 17 amino acids.

In regard to this clone: This specimen includes other DNA sequences encoding the same CDR3. The chain joins TRBV9 to TRBJ2-7; TRBD2 matches at 12 bases. The CDR3 totals 15 residues. Unmatched junction bases numbered 2, after V lost 3 bases and J lost 1 base. CDR1 and CDR2 from the germline V gene are SGDLS and YYNGEE. As DNA, the CDR3 is TGTGCCAGCAGCGGGGGACTAGCGGGTTCCTACGAGCAGTACTTC. Its translation: CASSGGLAGSYEQYF. The full variable domain, in which reference TRBV9 and TRBJ2-7 provide the parts outside the CDR3, is DSGVTQTPKHLITATGQRVTLRCSPRSGDLSVYWYQQSLDQGLQFLIQYYNGEERAKGNILERFSAQQFPDLHSELNLSSLELGDSALYFCASSGGLAGSYEQYFGPGTRLTVT.

The count of this clone is one. The V and J genes are TRBV4-1 and TRBJ2-7; 8 positions match TRBD1. Germline-derived CDR1 and CDR2 are MGHRA and YSYEKL. The CDR3 totals 15 residues. The V gene end was trimmed by 4 bases and the J gene end by 0 bases; junction bases not matched to a gene: 5. CDR3 amino acids: CASSREGQGSYEQYF. The CDR3 DNA reads as TGCGCCAGCAGCCGAGAAGGACAGGGCTCCTACGAGCAGTACTTC.

This chain links TRBV9 with TRBJ2-1; D may be TRBD1 (6 bases). V was shortened by 4 bases and J by 4 bases, with 12 bases between the two germline ends. The CDR3 is made up of 14 amino acids. Germline loops: CDR1 SGDLS, CDR2 YYNGEE. CDR3 protein: CASSLDRGYNEQFF. CDR3 nucleotides: TGTGCCAGCAGCCTCGATAGGGGGTACAATGAGCAGTTCTTC.

The chain links TRBV5-6 to TRBJ1-4, with D possibly matching TRBD1 (5 bases). Germline values: CDR1 SGHDT, CDR2 YYEEEE. The CDR3 length is 13 residues. The germline V and J ends were trimmed by 3 bases and 5 bases, with 8 bases remaining between them. The CDR3 here is CASSWDPNEKLFF. In DNA, the CDR3 is TGTGCCAGCAGCTGGGACCCGAATGAAAAACTGTTTTTT.

There are many counts of this clone. The sample carries other DNA sequences with the same CDR3. The rearrangement links TRBV27 to TRBJ2-7; TRBD1 matches 9 bases. Germline V gene data show CDR1 as MNHEY and CDR2 as SMNVEV (reference sequence). Unmatched junction bases numbered 2, after V lost 5 bases and J lost 3 bases. The CDR3 spans 13 residues. CDR3 residues: CASSMGQGYEQYF. The CDR3 coding sequence is TGTGCCAGCAGTATGGGACAGGGCTACGAGCAGTACTTC.

The V call is TRBV7-9, the J call TRBJ2-2, with D perhaps TRBD1 (5 bases). CDR1 is SEHNR and CDR2 is FQNEAQ in the germline V gene (reference sequence). The V end was cut by 0 bases, the J end by 6 bases, with 8 bases between. CDR3 length: 14 amino acids. In nucleotides, the CDR3 is TGTGCCAGCAGCTTAGCGCTGGGGCCCGGGGAGCTGTTTTTT. It translates to CASSLALGPGELFF.

Worth noting for this clone: The same CDR3 can be traced to other DNA sequences in this sample. This rearrangement joins TRBV10-2 to TRBJ2-5; a possible D gene is TRBD2 (5 bases). CDR1 is WSHSY and CDR2 is SAAADI in the germline V gene. CDR3 size: 13 residues. V gave up 0 bases and J gave up 5 bases, with 7 bases separating them. CDR3 loop: CASSESGEETQYF. The CDR3 DNA reads TGCGCCAGCAGTGAGTCGGGAGAGGAGACCCAGTACTTC.

Note on this clone: In the same sample, other DNA sequences code for this CDR3. The chain carries TRBV2 and TRBJ1-2; 7 positions agree with TRBD1. The germline V gene has CDR1 SNHLY and CDR2 FYNNEI. There are 13 residues in the CDR3. The ends lost 3 bases at V and 2 bases at J; junction bases unmatched: 0. The CDR3 spells CASSEGQNYGYTF. CDR3 DNA sequence: TGTGCCAGCAGTGAGGGACAGAACTATGGCTACACCTTC. The full variable domain, with the rest looked up from reference TRBV2 and TRBJ1-2, is EPEVTQTPSHQVTQMGQEVILRCVPISNHLYFYWYRQILGQKVEFLVSFYNNEISEKSEIFDDQFSVERPDGSNFTLKIRSTKLEDSAMYFCASSEGQNYGYTFGSGTRLTVV.

This chain uses TRBV7-6 with TRBJ2-7, with 12 bases identical to TRBD2. This CDR3 region has 16 residues. Germline loops: CDR1 SGHVS, CDR2 FNYEAQ. After removal of 0 bases from V and 6 bases from J, the junction contained 6 bases not matched to a gene. CDR3 loop: CASSLAFLAGGVEQYF. CDR3 in DNA: TGTGCCAGCAGCTTAGCGTTCCTAGCGGGAGGGGTCGAGCAGTACTTC.

The chain uses TRBV7-2 and TRBJ1-2; the match to TRBD1 covers 9 bases. CDR1 is SGHTA and CDR2 is FQGNSA in the germline V gene. This CDR3 has 15 amino acids. Germline trimming cut 4 bases from V and 4 bases from J; bases unmatched to any gene: 7. The CDR3: CASSSGGQGSYGYTF. CDR3 DNA sequence: TGTGCCAGCAGCTCGGGGGGACAGGGATCCTATGGCTACACCTTC.

This sequence joins TRBV4-3 and TRBJ2-7; TRBD1 matches 8 bases. V trimming: 0 bases; J trimming: 2 bases; junction bases outside the gene matches: 3. The CDR3 contains 15 residues. The germline V gene has CDR1 LGHNA and CDR2 YSLEER. CDR3 nucleotide sequence: TGCGCCAGCAGCCAAGACCTACAGGGGGCCTACGAGCAGTACTTC. Its translation: CASSQDLQGAYEQYF.

The chain links TRBV2 to TRBJ2-7; a possible D gene is TRBD1 (5 bases). V lost 2 bases and J lost 2, with 13 bases in between. The CDR3 length is 15 residues. Germline loops: CDR1 SNHLY, CDR2 FYNNEI. CDR3 region: CASSEPGKGTYEQYF. Here the CDR3 DNA reads TGTGCCAGCAGTGAACCAGGGAAAGGGACCTACGAGCAGTACTTC. The complete variable domain, with remaining parts taken from reference TRBV2 and TRBJ2-7, reads EPEVTQTPSHQVTQMGQEVILRCVPISNHLYFYWYRQILGQKVEFLVSFYNNEISEKSEIFDDQFSVERPDGSNFTLKIRSTKLEDSAMYFCASSEPGKGTYEQYFGPGTRLTVT.

The genes are TRBV15 and TRBJ2-1; 10 positions agree with TRBD1. The junction had 3 bases not matched to a gene; V was cut back by 5 bases and J by 2 bases. This CDR3 is built from 15 residues. Germline V gives CDR1 LNHNV, CDR2 YYDKDF (reference sequence). CDR3 in DNA: TGTGCCACCAGCCGGGGGACAGGGGCCTACAATGAGCAGTTCTTC. Its protein is CATSRGTGAYNEQFF.

Worth noting for this clone: This specimen includes other DNA sequences encoding the same CDR3. This chain connects TRBV9 to TRBJ2-7; no clear D. Trimming took 0 bases from V and 4 from J, leaving 8 bases between them. Per the germline V gene, CDR1 is SGDLS and CDR2 is YYNGEE. The CDR3 is 13 amino acids. The DNA for the CDR3 is TGTGCCAGCAGCGTAGCCCACGGTTACGAGCAGTACTTC. It yields the protein CASSVAHGYEQYF.

Note on this clone: The sample holds other DNA sequences that translate to the same CDR3. The J gene is TRBJ2-1, the V gene TRBV11-2; 8 bases agree with TRBD2. Germline CDR1 reads SGHAT; CDR2 reads FQNNGV. This CDR3 contains 13 residues. J gave up 6 bases and V 5 bases, and 3 bases lay outside the gene matches. CDR3: CASSPGTSNEQFF. The CDR3 DNA is TGTGCCAGCAGCCCCGGGACTAGCAATGAGCAGTTCTTC. Using reference TRBV11-2 and TRBJ2-1 for the parts outside the CDR3, the full variable domain is EAGVAQSPRYKIIEKRQSVAFWCNPISGHATLYWYQQILGQGPKLLIQFQNNGVVDDSQLPKDRFSAERLKGVDSTLKIQPAKLEDSAVYLCASSPGTSNEQFFGPGTRLTVL.

This clone occurred once. This rearrangement joins TRBV27 to TRBJ1-5; D is undetermined. Germline CDR1 reads MNHEY; CDR2 reads SMNVEV (reference sequence). The germline V and J ends were trimmed by 3 bases and 4 bases, with 10 bases remaining between them. This CDR3 region has 14 residues. The CDR3 region has the DNA TGTGCCAGCAGTTTCGGGTTTTCTAATCAGCCCCAGCATTTT. Translated: CASSFGFSNQPQHF.

The CDR3 nucleotides read TGTGCCAGCAGCTCCTCGACAGGAGGCAATCAGCCCCAGCATTTT. It specifies CASSSSTGGNQPQHF. The V gene is TRBV7-2, the J gene TRBJ1-5, with D maybe TRBD1 (6 bases). Germline CDR1 and CDR2: SGHTA and FQGNSA. Trimming pared 4 bases from V and 2 bases from J, leaving 12 bases between. This CDR3 region has 15 residues.

Notes on this clone: Other nucleotide sequences in the sample specify the same CDR3. This chain connects TRBV9 to TRBJ1-1; D unclear. V was clipped by 0 bases and J by 5 bases, with 8 bases between them. The CDR3 contains 13 residues. Germline lookup yields CDR1 SGDLS and CDR2 YYNGEE. CDR3: CASSVGGRTEAFF. The DNA of the CDR3 is TGTGCCAGCAGCGTAGGTGGGAGGACTGAAGCTTTCTTT.

CDR3 residues: CASRSRSGGETQYF. As DNA, the CDR3 is TGTGCCAGCAGGAGTCGTAGCGGGGGAGAGACCCAGTACTTC. The rearrangement joins TRBV11-2 to TRBJ2-5, with 9 bases identical to TRBD2. Germline loops: CDR1 SGHAT, CDR2 FQNNGV. J gave up 4 bases and V 6 bases, and 6 bases lay outside the gene matches. This CDR3 is built from 14 residues.

The CDR3 loop reads CASSFIAGAYEQYF. CDR3 nucleotides: TGTGCCAGCAGCTTCATTGCAGGGGCCTACGAGCAGTACTTC. The chain carries TRBV7-9 and TRBJ2-7; maybe TRBD1 (6 bases). This CDR3 spans 14 amino acids. CDR1 is SEHNR and CDR2 is FQNEAQ in the germline V gene (reference sequence). Between the trimmed V and J ends, which lost 3 bases and 2 bases, there was a span of 11 bases.

The chain joins TRBV30 to TRBJ2-7; no reliable D call. The germline V gene has CDR1 GTSNPN and CDR2 SVGIG (reference sequence). The length of the CDR3 is 13 residues. Trimming shortened V by 2 bases and J by 3 bases, and 11 bases separated the two germline ends. DNA of the CDR3: TGTGCCTGGAGTCCCGTCCTAGGCTACGAGCAGTACTTC. Residues: CAWSPVLGYEQYF.

V and J are TRBV11-2 and TRBJ2-3, with TRBD1 identical over 7 bases. The CDR3 sequence is 15 residues long. Germline V gene lookup returns CDR1 SGHAT and CDR2 FQNNGV. V was clipped by 3 bases and J by 4 bases; unmatched bases: 7. CDR3: CASSFPGTASDTQYF. In DNA, the CDR3 is TGTGCCAGCAGCTTTCCAGGGACAGCCTCAGATACGCAGTATTTT.

V usage is TRBV7-8 and J usage is TRBJ1-5; D possibly corresponds to TRBD1 (5 bases). Germline-derived CDR1 and CDR2 are SGHVS and FQNEAQ. This CDR3 has 15 residues. Trimming pared 5 bases from V and 6 bases from J, leaving 17 bases between. CDR3 in DNA: TGTGCCAGCAGCGCAAATCCGGGGGGAGCTCAGCCCCAGCATTTT. Translated: CASSANPGGAQPQHF.

The chain is built from TRBV9 and TRBJ2-2, with unresolved D. V dropped 1 base and J dropped 7 bases, with 5 bases sitting between them. CDR1 SGDLS and CDR2 YYNGEE come from the germline V gene. The CDR3 runs 12 residues. CDR3 protein: CASSVRCGELFF. CDR3 coding DNA: TGTGCCAGCAGCGTAAGATGCGGGGAGCTGTTTTTT.